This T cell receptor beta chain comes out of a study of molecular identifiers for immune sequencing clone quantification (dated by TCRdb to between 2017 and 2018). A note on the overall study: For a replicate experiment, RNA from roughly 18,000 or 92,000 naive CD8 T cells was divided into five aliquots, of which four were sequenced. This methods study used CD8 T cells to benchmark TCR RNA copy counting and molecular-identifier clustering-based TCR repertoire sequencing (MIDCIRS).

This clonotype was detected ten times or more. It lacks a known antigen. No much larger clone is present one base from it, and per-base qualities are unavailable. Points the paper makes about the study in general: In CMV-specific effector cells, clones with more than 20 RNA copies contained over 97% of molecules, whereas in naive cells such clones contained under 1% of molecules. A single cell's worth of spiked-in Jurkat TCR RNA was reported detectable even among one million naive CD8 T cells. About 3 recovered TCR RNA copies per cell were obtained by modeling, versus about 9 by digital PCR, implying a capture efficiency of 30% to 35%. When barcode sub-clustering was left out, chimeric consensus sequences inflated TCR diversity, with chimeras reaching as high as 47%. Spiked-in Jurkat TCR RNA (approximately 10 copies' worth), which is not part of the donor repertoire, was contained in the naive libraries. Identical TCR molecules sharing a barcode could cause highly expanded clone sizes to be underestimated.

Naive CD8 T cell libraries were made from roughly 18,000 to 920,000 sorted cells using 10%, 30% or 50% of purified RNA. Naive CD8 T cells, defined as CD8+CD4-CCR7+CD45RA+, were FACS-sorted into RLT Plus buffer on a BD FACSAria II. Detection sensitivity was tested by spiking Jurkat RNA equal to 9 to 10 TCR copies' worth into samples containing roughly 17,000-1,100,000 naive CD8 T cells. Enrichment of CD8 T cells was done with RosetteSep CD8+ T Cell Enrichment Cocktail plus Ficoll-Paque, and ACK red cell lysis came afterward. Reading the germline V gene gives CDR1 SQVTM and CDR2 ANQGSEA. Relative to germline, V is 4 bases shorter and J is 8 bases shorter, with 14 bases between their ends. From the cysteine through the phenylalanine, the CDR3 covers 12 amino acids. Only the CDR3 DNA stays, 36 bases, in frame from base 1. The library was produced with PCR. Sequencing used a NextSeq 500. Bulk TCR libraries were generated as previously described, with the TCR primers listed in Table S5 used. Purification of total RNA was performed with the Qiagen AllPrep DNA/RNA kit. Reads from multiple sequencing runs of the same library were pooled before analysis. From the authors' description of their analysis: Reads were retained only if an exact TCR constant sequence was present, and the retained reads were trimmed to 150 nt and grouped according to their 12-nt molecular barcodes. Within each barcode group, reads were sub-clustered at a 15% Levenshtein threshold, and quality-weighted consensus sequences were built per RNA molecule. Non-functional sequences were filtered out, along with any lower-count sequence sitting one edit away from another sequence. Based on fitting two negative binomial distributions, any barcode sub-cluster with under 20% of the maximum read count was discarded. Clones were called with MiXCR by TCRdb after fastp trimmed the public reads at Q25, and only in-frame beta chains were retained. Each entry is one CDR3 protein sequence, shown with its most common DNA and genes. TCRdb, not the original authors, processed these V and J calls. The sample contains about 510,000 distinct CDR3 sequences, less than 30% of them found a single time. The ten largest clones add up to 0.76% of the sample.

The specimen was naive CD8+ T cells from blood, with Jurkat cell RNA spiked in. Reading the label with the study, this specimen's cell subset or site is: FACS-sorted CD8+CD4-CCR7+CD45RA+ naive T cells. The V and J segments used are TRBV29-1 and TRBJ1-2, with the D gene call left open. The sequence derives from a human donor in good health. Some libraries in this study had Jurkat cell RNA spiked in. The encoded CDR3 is CSVVVGVGGYTF. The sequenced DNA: TGCAGCGTTGTTGTGGGAGTGGGAGGCTACACCTTC.